The rows below give T cell receptor beta chains drawn from one sample of a study of memory CD4+ T cells and cytomegalovirus serostatus. Data came from immunoSEQ multiplex PCR; TCRdb stores just in-frame clones and leaves some out. The sample shows around 50,000 clones, 80% to 85% of them seen only once. The sample taken for sequencing was memory CD4+ T cells from blood. These receptors all come from an adult in good health and CMV-seronegative. Each CDR3 is given with its conserved first and last residue. D genes are given only for firm matches. The size of a clone is reported for some rows only, either as once, few or many, or as a class for expanded clones.

d_call	clone_size	cdr3_length	v_call	j_call	cdr3_aa	cdr3_nt
.	.	17	TRBV7-3	TRBJ1-2	CASSPDTLLGANYGYTF	TGTGCCAGCAGCCCGGACACCCTCCTGGGAGCTAACTATGGCTACACCTTC
.	medium-sized	13	TRBV28	TRBJ1-4	CASGLTINEKLFF	TGTGCCAGCGGGCTTACCATTAATGAAAAACTGTTTTTT
TRBD1	.	16	TRBV28	TRBJ2-6	CASSRTGQGRANVLTF	TGTGCCAGCAGCCGAACGGGACAGGGACGGGCCAACGTCCTGACTTTC
.	once	12	TRBV12-5	TRBJ2-5	CASGRGTETQYF	TGTGCTAGTGGGCGGGGTACGGAGACCCAGTACTTC
.	.	14	TRBV4-1	TRBJ2-7	CASSHKFELYEQYF	TGCGCCAGCAGCCACAAATTTGAGTTGTACGAGCAGTACTTC
TRBD1	.	14	TRBV6-1	TRBJ2-5	CASSGQGRQETQYF	TGTGCCAGCAGTGGACAGGGAAGGCAAGAGACCCAGTACTTC
TRBD1	.	14	TRBV10-1	TRBJ1-1	CASSEYRGSTEAFF	TGCGCCAGCAGTGAGTACAGGGGAAGCACTGAAGCTTTCTTT
.	.	15	TRBV5-6	TRBJ1-6	CASSIDSANNSPLHF	TGTGCCAGCAGCATTGACAGCGCTAATAATTCACCCCTCCACTTT
TRBD1	.	12	TRBV6-5	TRBJ2-7	CASWTGDYEQYF	TGTGCCAGTTGGACAGGGGACTACGAGCAGTACTTC
TRBD1	few	14	TRBV5-4	TRBJ1-1	CASSSGQGDTEAFF	TGTGCCAGCAGCTCGGGACAGGGGGACACTGAAGCTTTCTTT
.	.	14	TRBV5-6	TRBJ2-7	CASSQLTGTHEQYF	TGTGCCAGCAGCCAGCTGACAGGTACCCACGAGCAGTACTTC
.	.	16	TRBV28	TRBJ1-5	CASSLFPRYSNQPQHF	TGTGCCAGCAGTTTATTTCCGAGATATAGCAATCAGCCCCAGCATTTT
TRBD1	.	16	TRBV4-2	TRBJ2-3	CASSQGDRGPRDTQYF	TGTGCCAGCAGCCAAGGGGACAGGGGCCCCAGGGATACGCAGTATTTT
.	few	12	TRBV5-6	TRBJ2-5	CASSFSQETQYF	TGTGCCAGCAGCTTCAGCCAAGAGACCCAGTACTTC
.	once	17	TRBV4-1	TRBJ2-2	CASSQGSWDPNTGELFF	TGCGCCAGCAGCCAAGGGAGCTGGGATCCGAACACCGGGGAGCTGTTTTTT
.	.	12	TRBV5-1	TRBJ1-1	CASSSEGLEAFF	TGCGCCAGCAGCTCTGAGGGGCTTGAAGCTTTCTTT